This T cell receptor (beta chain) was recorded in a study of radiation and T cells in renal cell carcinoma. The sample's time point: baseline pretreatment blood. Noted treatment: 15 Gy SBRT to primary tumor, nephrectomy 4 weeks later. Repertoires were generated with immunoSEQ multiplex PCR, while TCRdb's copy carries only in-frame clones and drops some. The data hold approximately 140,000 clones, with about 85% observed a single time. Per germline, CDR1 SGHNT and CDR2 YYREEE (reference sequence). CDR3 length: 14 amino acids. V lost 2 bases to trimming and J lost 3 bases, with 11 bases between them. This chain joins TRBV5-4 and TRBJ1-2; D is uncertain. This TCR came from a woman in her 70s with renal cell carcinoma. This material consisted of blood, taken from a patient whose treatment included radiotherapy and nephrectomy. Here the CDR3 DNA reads TGTGCCAGCAGCTTAAAAGGGCGAGACTATGGCTACACCTTC. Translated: CASSLKGRDYGYTF.